A selection of T cell receptor beta chains follows, all from one sample in a study of blood T cell repertoires in COVID-19. The assay was immunoSEQ multiplex PCR, and TCRdb's table has in-frame clones only and misses some. The repertoire includes roughly 61,000 clones, approximately 81% of them detected once, and approximately 4.5% sits in the top ten. Material: peripheral blood. The source of these receptors is a man between 35 and 55 years old with active COVID-19. Both conserved end residues are part of each CDR3. Each record gives: V gene, D gene, CDR3 protein. D genes are given only for firm matches.

V gene: TRBV5-1; D gene: NA; CDR3 protein: CASTRSSYSTGGETQYF
V gene: TRBV3-1/TRBV3-2; D gene: TRBD1; CDR3 protein: CASKRGPAESYEQYF
V gene: TRBV4-1; D gene: TRBD2; CDR3 protein: CASSQGAGRYEQYF
V gene: TRBV27; D gene: NA; CDR3 protein: CASSLRSRGWNTEAFF
V gene: TRBV18; D gene: TRBD1; CDR3 protein: CASSRDSSNYGYTF
V gene: TRBV19; D gene: TRBD2; CDR3 protein: CASSWTSRETQYF
V gene: TRBV7-2; D gene: NA; CDR3 protein: CASSPSSGRDSPLHF
V gene: TRBV11-2; D gene: TRBD2; CDR3 protein: CASSPGKGGSAGELFF
V gene: TRBV3-1/TRBV3-2; D gene: TRBD1; CDR3 protein: CASNNRGNTEAFF
V gene: TRBV6-5; D gene: TRBD2; CDR3 protein: CASTRLAGENEQFF
V gene: TRBV15; D gene: TRBD1; CDR3 protein: CATSRDEGAGNQPQHF
V gene: TRBV27; D gene: TRBD2; CDR3 protein: CASSLTSGSYEQYF
V gene: TRBV6-1; D gene: NA; CDR3 protein: CASSEGLAGYGYTF
V gene: TRBV5-1; D gene: TRBD2; CDR3 protein: CASSLAGLSTDTQYF
V gene: TRBV27; D gene: NA; CDR3 protein: CASTTSSYNEQFF
V gene: TRBV7-3; D gene: NA; CDR3 protein: CASSSRLDDEQYF
V gene: TRBV11-2; D gene: TRBD1; CDR3 protein: CASSLGNRGEPQHF
V gene: TRBV5-4; D gene: NA; CDR3 protein: CASSRTSSSYNEQFF
V gene: TRBV5-1; D gene: TRBD2; CDR3 protein: CASSPGLAGVAYEQYF
V gene: TRBV7-8; D gene: TRBD2; CDR3 protein: CASSLGGGYEQYF
V gene: TRBV5-1; D gene: NA; CDR3 protein: CASSWVQSTDTQYF
V gene: TRBV5-1; D gene: NA; CDR3 protein: CASRQGLGELFF
V gene: TRBV5-4; D gene: NA; CDR3 protein: CASSLDRPSGGYTF
V gene: TRBV6-2/TRBV6-3; D gene: TRBD1; CDR3 protein: CASSYSTRDRGSYEQYF
V gene: TRBV6-1; D gene: TRBD1; CDR3 protein: CASSEHRGYSNQPQHF
V gene: TRBV9; D gene: NA; CDR3 protein: CASSEKDRGNTIYF